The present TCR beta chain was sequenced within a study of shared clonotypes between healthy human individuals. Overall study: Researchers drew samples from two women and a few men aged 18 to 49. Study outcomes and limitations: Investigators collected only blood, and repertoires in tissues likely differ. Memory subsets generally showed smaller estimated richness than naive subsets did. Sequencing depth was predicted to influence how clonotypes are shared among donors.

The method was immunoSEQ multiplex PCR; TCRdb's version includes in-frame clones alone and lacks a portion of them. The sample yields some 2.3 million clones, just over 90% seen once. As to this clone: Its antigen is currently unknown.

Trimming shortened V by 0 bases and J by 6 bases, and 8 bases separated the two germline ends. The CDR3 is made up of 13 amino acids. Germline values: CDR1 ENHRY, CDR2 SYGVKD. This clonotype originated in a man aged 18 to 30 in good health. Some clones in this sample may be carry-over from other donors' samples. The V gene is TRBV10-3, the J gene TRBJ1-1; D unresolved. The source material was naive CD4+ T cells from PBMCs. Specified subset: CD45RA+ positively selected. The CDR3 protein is CAISESWSPEAFF. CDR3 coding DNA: TGTGCCATCAGTGAGTCATGGAGCCCTGAAGCTTTCTTT.